This T cell receptor (beta chain) was documented in a study of blood T cell repertoires in COVID-19. The overall study: T cells, B-cell-depleted T cells, or PBMCs supplied cDNA or gDNA.

Per the germline V gene, CDR1 is KGHDR and CDR2 is SFDVKD. Trimming removed 4 bases at V and 7 bases at J, with 10 bases between. CDR3 length: 12 amino acids. Source study methods: Researchers report that nucleated cell counts were estimated from reference gene primer amplification. Produced via immunoSEQ multiplex PCR; TCRdb's table is partial and in-frame only. V and J calls and clone size come straight from that table; D and trimming were deduced from the DNA. In the table there are hundreds of thousands of clones, 88% of which are singletons. Self-reported history from a screening survey and questionnaire set each donor's cohort.

The sequence was collected from a woman aged 35 to 49 with acute COVID-19. The V call is TRBV24-1, the J call TRBJ2-7; maybe TRBD2 (5 bases). The sample taken for sequencing was PBMCs or T cells enriched from blood (not recorded which). The CDR3 DNA reads TGTGCCACCAGTGACCCCCAGCGGGAGCAGTACTTC. It encodes CATSDPQREQYF.